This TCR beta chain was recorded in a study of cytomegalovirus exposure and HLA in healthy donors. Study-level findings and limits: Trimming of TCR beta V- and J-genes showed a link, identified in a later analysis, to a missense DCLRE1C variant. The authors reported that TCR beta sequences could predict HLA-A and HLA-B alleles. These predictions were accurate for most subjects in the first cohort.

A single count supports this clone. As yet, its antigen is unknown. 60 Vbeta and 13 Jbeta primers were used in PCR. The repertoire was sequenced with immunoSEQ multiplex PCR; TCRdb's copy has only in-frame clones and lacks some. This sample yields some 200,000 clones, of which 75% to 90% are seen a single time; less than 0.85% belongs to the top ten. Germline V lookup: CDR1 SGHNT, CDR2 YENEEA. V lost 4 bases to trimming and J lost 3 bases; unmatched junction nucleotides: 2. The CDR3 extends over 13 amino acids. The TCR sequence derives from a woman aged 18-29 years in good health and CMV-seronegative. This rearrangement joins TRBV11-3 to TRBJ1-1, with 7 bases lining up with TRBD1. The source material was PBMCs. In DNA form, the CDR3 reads TGTGCCAGCAGCTCGACAGGGTACACTGAAGCTTTCTTT. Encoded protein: CASSSTGYTEAFF.